These T cell receptor beta chains were read from a single sample in a study of blood T cell repertoires in COVID-19. Libraries were prepared by immunoSEQ multiplex PCR; TCRdb keeps only in-frame clonotypes and omits some of them. The sample lists 130,000 to 150,000 clones, 80% to 90% occurring once. The sample taken for sequencing was peripheral blood. These receptors all stem from a woman aged 50 to 60 with active or convalescent COVID-19. Each CDR3 is given with its conserved first and last residue. The order of the fields is V gene, D gene, J gene, CDR3 protein, CDR3 DNA. D genes are given only for firm matches.

>TRBV7-8|TRBD1|TRBJ2-7
CASSPTGEEQYF
TGTGCCAGCAGCCCCACAGGGGAGGAGCAGTACTTC
>TRBV28|-|TRBJ2-1
CASSHQGIGRFF
TGTGCCAGCAGTCACCAAGGGATAGGGAGGTTCTTC
>TRBV18|TRBD2|TRBJ2-7
CASSPGTSGAEQYF
TGTGCCAGCTCACCAGGTACTAGCGGGGCTGAGCAGTACTTC
>TRBV6-5|TRBD1|TRBJ2-7
CASRRDRPFYEQYF
TGTGCCAGCAGGAGGGACAGGCCCTTCTACGAGCAGTACTTC
>TRBV28|TRBD2|TRBJ2-7
CASQTSGGNSYEQYF
TGTGCCAGCCAAACTAGCGGTGGGAACTCCTACGAGCAGTACTTC
>TRBV5-4|-|TRBJ2-1
CASSFTSSGAQRNEQFF
TGTGCCAGCAGCTTTACGTCGTCAGGGGCGCAAAGGAATGAGCAGTTCTTC
>TRBV30|TRBD1|TRBJ2-2
CACQQGAGELFF
TGTGCCTGTCAGCAGGGGGCCGGGGAGCTGTTTTTT
>TRBV7-3|TRBD1|TRBJ2-1
CASSFPRDRGWDNEQFF
TGTGCCAGCAGCTTTCCCCGGGACAGGGGTTGGGACAATGAGCAGTTCTTC
>TRBV28|TRBD2|TRBJ2-7
CASSLWREGEDEQYF
TGTGCCAGCAGTTTATGGCGGGAGGGGGAGGACGAGCAGTACTTC
>TRBV7-2|TRBD1|TRBJ1-5
CASSWKQGAGAQHF
TGTGCCAGCAGCTGGAAACAGGGGGCTGGGGCCCAGCATTTT
>TRBV5-1|-|TRBJ1-2
CASSLDAGHYGYTF
TGCGCCAGCAGCTTGGATGCGGGCCACTATGGCTACACCTTC
>TRBV9|-|TRBJ1-1
CASSNRAGTEAFF
TGTGCCAGCAGCAACAGGGCCGGCACTGAAGCTTTCTTT